The rows below give T cell receptor beta chains drawn from one sample of a study of shared clonotypes between healthy human individuals. The repertoire was sequenced with immunoSEQ multiplex PCR; TCRdb's copy has only in-frame clones and lacks some. The sample lists approximately 640,000 clones, about nine tenths occurring once. The material sequenced was memory CD8+ T cells from PBMCs. The receptors were sampled from a man between 18 and 29 years old in good health. Some clones in this sample may be carry-over from other donors' samples. CDR3s include the opening cysteine and the closing phenylalanine or tryptophan. The D gene is left open where the match is weak. Clone sizes are given selectively: once, few, many, or a class where the clone is expanded.

CDR3 DNA,CDR3 protein,J gene,V gene,clone size,D gene
TGTGCCAGCAGCCAAGGGGTAGCGGGAACCAAGAATACCCAGTACTTC,CASSQGVAGTKNTQYF,TRBJ2-5,TRBV4-2,.,TRBD2
TGTGCCAGCAGCTTAGCCTACAATGAGCAGTTCTTC,CASSLAYNEQFF,TRBJ2-1,TRBV7-6,.,.
TGTGCCAGCAGTTCCCGGGACAGTAACACCGGGGAGCTGTTTTTT,CASSSRDSNTGELFF,TRBJ2-2,TRBV27,.,TRBD1
TGTGCCTGGAGTGTTTTGGCAGGAGGCGCTTTCTTT,CAWSVLAGGAFF,TRBJ1-1,TRBV30,.,.
TGTGCCAGCAGCTTGGACATTTACAATGAGCAGTTCTTC,CASSLDIYNEQFF,TRBJ2-1,TRBV13,.,.
TGTGCCAGCAGTCAACAGCCAGAGGACAATGAGCAGTTCTTC,CASSQQPEDNEQFF,TRBJ2-1,TRBV28,.,.
TGCGCCAGCAGCCAAGGACAGGGGGACACCGGGGAGCTGTTTTTT,CASSQGQGDTGELFF,TRBJ2-2,TRBV4-3,once,TRBD1
TGTGCCAGCAGTTACTATGGACAGGGGATCGACGAGCAGTACTTC,CASSYYGQGIDEQYF,TRBJ2-7,TRBV6-6,.,TRBD1
TGCGCCAGCAGCCACCTCGAGGGGGTTCAGCCCCAGCATTTT,CASSHLEGVQPQHF,TRBJ1-5,TRBV4-1,.,.
TGTGCCAGCAGCGCGCCGGGGACGTTTGCAGATACGCAGTATTTT,CASSAPGTFADTQYF,TRBJ2-3,TRBV9,.,.
TGTGCCAGCAGCTTGAGAAGACAGGGTGAAGACGAGCAGTACTTC,CASSLRRQGEDEQYF,TRBJ2-7,TRBV7-9,.,TRBD1
TGTGCCAGCAGCACCAGGACAGCTAATCAGCCCCAGCATTTT,CASSTRTANQPQHF,TRBJ1-5,TRBV2,.,.
TGTGCCAGCAGCTTTGCGGGAGACAATGAGCAGTTCTTC,CASSFAGDNEQFF,TRBJ2-1,TRBV7-9,.,TRBD2
TGTGCCAGCAGCTCCAGGATAGGGCCCGGGGAGCTGTTTTTT,CASSSRIGPGELFF,TRBJ2-2,TRBV7-9,.,.
TGTGCCAGCAGCTTCCCGGGATACAATGAGCAGTTCTTC,CASSFPGYNEQFF,TRBJ2-1,TRBV7-9,.,.
TGTGCCAGCAGTTTTGAACAGGGGTCGTACACCGGGGAGCTGTTTTTT,CASSFEQGSYTGELFF,TRBJ2-2,TRBV28,.,TRBD1
TGTGCCAGCAGTGATAGGGGGACAGCCTATGGCTACACCTTC,CASSDRGTAYGYTF,TRBJ1-2,TRBV6-1,.,TRBD1
TGTGCCAGCAGTGAAGGACTAGCGGGAGGGCTGTACGAGCAGTACTTC,CASSEGLAGGLYEQYF,TRBJ2-7,TRBV2,.,TRBD2
TGCGCCAGCAGCCAAGCGTCTAGCGGGGACTACGAGCAGTACTTC,CASSQASSGDYEQYF,TRBJ2-7,TRBV4-1,.,TRBD2
TGCGCCAGCAGCCAGGGGGGAGGCCAGCCCCAGCATTTT,CASSQGGGQPQHF,TRBJ1-5,TRBV4-1,few,.
TGTGCCAGCAGTTTATTGGGCACTGATCAGCCCCAGCATTTT,CASSLLGTDQPQHF,TRBJ1-5,TRBV27,.,.
TGTGCTAGTGGTTGGACAGGCACAGATACGCAGTATTTT,CASGWTGTDTQYF,TRBJ2-3,TRBV12-5,.,.
TGTGCCAGCAGCCCCCGGACTAGCGGAGGGACCTACGAGCAGTACTTC,CASSPRTSGGTYEQYF,TRBJ2-7,TRBV11-2,.,TRBD2
TGTGCCAGCAGCTTAATCGGGGGACGCGACCTCTCCTACGAGCAGTACTTC,CASSLIGGRDLSYEQYF,TRBJ2-7,TRBV13,once,.
TGCGCCAGCAGCCCTTATGGGGGAGCTAACTATGGCTACACCTTC,CASSPYGGANYGYTF,TRBJ1-2,TRBV4-3,few,.
TGTGCCAGCAGTTTAGGCCCCGGATACACCTACGAGCAGTACTTC,CASSLGPGYTYEQYF,TRBJ2-7,TRBV27,.,.
TGTGCCAGCAGCGTATTCTGGTCAGGAGTTAGCAATCAGCCCCAGCATTTT,CASSVFWSGVSNQPQHF,TRBJ1-5,TRBV9,.,.
TGTGCCACCAGCAGAGAGGAACGACTAGCGGGAGTTGATTCTGGTACGCAGTATTTT,CATSREERLAGVDSGTQYF,TRBJ2-3,TRBV15,once,TRBD2
TGTGCCAGCAGCCAAGACAGGGGTTTACCGGTACCCCTCCACTTT,CASSQDRGLPVPLHF,TRBJ1-6,TRBV28,.,TRBD1
TGTGCCAGCAGTCTCCCAGGGGGAACCGGGGAGCTGTTTTTT,CASSLPGGTGELFF,TRBJ2-2,TRBV28,.,TRBD1
TGTGCCAGCAGCGTAGGACAGGGGATTCGATCCGGGGAGCTGTTTTTT,CASSVGQGIRSGELFF,TRBJ2-2,TRBV9,once,TRBD1
TGTGCCAGCACTCAGGGGCTCTACGAGCAGTACTTC,CASTQGLYEQYF,TRBJ2-7,TRBV6-6,.,.
TGTGCCAGCAGCGCCCCCAGGGGAAACACCATATATTTT,CASSAPRGNTIYF,TRBJ1-3,TRBV9,.,.
TGTGCCAGCAGCCAGGGCTACGGGGAGCTGTTTTTT,CASSQGYGELFF,TRBJ2-2,TRBV7-3,.,.
TGTGCCAGTAGTACCCCTAGCGAGGGCCAAGAGACCCAGTACTTC,CASSTPSEGQETQYF,TRBJ2-5,TRBV19,.,.
TGTGCCAGCAGTTATCGGGGCACTAATTCACCCCTCCACTTT,CASSYRGTNSPLHF,TRBJ1-6,TRBV6-5,.,.
TGTGCCAGCAAACTTCCGACAGACCTCGAGACTGAAGCTTTCTTT,CASKLPTDLETEAFF,TRBJ1-1,TRBV28,.,.
TGTGCCAGCAGTTCTGGACTAGCGGGAGTGATAGGGGAGCAGTTCTTC,CASSSGLAGVIGEQFF,TRBJ2-1,TRBV28,.,TRBD2
TGTGCCAGCAGCTTAGAACCCCAGACGGCTCATGAGCAGTTCTTC,CASSLEPQTAHEQFF,TRBJ2-1,TRBV7-8,.,.
TGTGCCAGCAGTTCCCTCGACTATGGCTACACCTTC,CASSSLDYGYTF,TRBJ1-2,TRBV6-5,.,.
TGTGCCAGCAGTTTATCTAGGACTGGGGCAAGTCAGCCCCAGCATTTT,CASSLSRTGASQPQHF,TRBJ1-5,TRBV27,.,.
TGTGCCAGCAGTGACGGACGACCCGGACCTTACGAGCAGTACTTC,CASSDGRPGPYEQYF,TRBJ2-7,TRBV6-1,.,.
TGTGCCAGCAGCGTACAGGGGGCGGGCACCGGGGAGCTGTTTTTT,CASSVQGAGTGELFF,TRBJ2-2,TRBV28,.,TRBD1
TGTGCCAGTAGTGACCGCCAAGAGACCCAGTACTTC,CASSDRQETQYF,TRBJ2-5,TRBV19,.,.
TGTGCCAGTAGTATTAGGGACAGGGAATTGGACGAGCAGTACTTC,CASSIRDRELDEQYF,TRBJ2-7,TRBV19,.,TRBD1
TGTGCCAGCAGCCCGTCCCGGGACAGGGATTGGAACACTGAAGCTTTCTTT,CASSPSRDRDWNTEAFF,TRBJ1-1,TRBV7-9,.,TRBD1
TGTGCCAGCAGCTTAGGCCTACTAGAGTGGCCCTACGAGCAGTACTTC,CASSLGLLEWPYEQYF,TRBJ2-7,TRBV11-2,.,.
TGTGCCAGCAGCTTGGATATCAGGGGAAGCTCCTACAATGAGCAGTTCTTC,CASSLDIRGSSYNEQFF,TRBJ2-1,TRBV7-9,.,.
TGTGCCAGTAGTATAGCGCCTCCTCTCGGCTACACCTTC,CASSIAPPLGYTF,TRBJ1-2,TRBV19,.,.
TGTGCCAGCAGCTTAGAGGATCAGCCCCAGCATTTT,CASSLEDQPQHF,TRBJ1-5,TRBV7-8,.,.
TGTGCCAGCAGTCGACAGGAAGGGGAGGGACTGTTTTTT,CASSRQEGEGLFF,TRBJ1-4,TRBV19,once,.
TGTGCCAGCAGCTTCGGGGTGGGGGACTATGGCTACACCTTC,CASSFGVGDYGYTF,TRBJ1-2,TRBV7-8,.,.
TGTGCCAGCAGTGGTAGTTATGGCTACACCTTC,CASSGSYGYTF,TRBJ1-2,TRBV2,.,.
TGTGCCAGCAGCTTAGGAGGAGGTACCAATGAGCAGTTCTTC,CASSLGGGTNEQFF,TRBJ2-1,TRBV7-3,.,.
TGTGCCAGCAGCCCTCCGCAGAGCGGGAGTTTAGGAGAGCAGTTCTTC,CASSPPQSGSLGEQFF,TRBJ2-1,TRBV9,.,TRBD2
TGTGCCAGCAGTTCAAGGGACGGGCAAGAGACCCAGTACTTC,CASSSRDGQETQYF,TRBJ2-5,TRBV28,.,.
TGTGCCAGCAGTTCAAGCGCTTACGAGCAGTACTTC,CASSSSAYEQYF,TRBJ2-7,TRBV4-2,.,.